The present TCR beta chain was sequenced within a study of tumor-infiltrating lymphocytes in primary liver carcinoma. Overall study: Patients included men and women of 30 to 69 years. Each of the samples returned roughly 3.65 to 8 million productive TCRbeta reads (a yield similar across tissue types).

Study-level findings and limits: Compared with blood, tumor repertoires held significantly more in their top 250 clones. Tumor-adjacent and tumor-blood pairs showed less overlap than tumor region pairs.

TCR beta cDNA was prepared out of 450 to 500 ng total RNA by means of a constant-region primer. Generation of the TCR beta libraries relied on three nested multiplex PCR rounds using slightly modified ARM-PCR. Two initial PCR rounds of 10 to 11 cycles each paired TRBV1-TRBV30 forward primers with a C-beta reverse primer. MiXCR, applied by TCRdb to the multiplex PCR reads, yields one record per CDR3 protein. The table has about 120,000 distinct CDR3 sequences, under 70% seen once; the top ten hold over 7.5%. The germline V gene encodes CDR1 MGHRA and CDR2 YSYEKL. CDR3 length: 14 residues. Between roughly 17 and 31 mg of unsorted bulk tissue served as the source from which RNA and DNA were co-extracted. This clonotype was recorded only once. Its antigen remains unidentified. A junction boundary mismatches the germline segment, possibly from a read error.

The sequencing sample was made of tumor-adjacent normal liver tissue. This TCR was sampled from a woman aged 55-69 years with primary liver carcinoma and hepatitis B virus infection. The V call is TRBV4-1, the J call TRBJ2-2; possibly TRBD2 for D (5 bases). CDR3 amino acids: CAGSPGSSAGELFF. The CDR3 coding sequence is TGCGCCGGCAGTCCAGGAAGTAGCGCCGGGGAGCTGTTTTTT.